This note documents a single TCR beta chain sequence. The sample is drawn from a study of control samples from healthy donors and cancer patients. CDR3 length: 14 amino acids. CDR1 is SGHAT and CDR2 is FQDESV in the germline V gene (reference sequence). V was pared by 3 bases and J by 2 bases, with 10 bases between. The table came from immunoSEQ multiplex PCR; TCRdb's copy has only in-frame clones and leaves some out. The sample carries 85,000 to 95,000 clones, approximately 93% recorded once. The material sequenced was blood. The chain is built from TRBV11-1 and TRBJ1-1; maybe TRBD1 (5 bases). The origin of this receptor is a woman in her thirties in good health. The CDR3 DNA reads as TGTGCCAGCAGCTTCCGGGGGGGTAACACTGAAGCTTTCTTT. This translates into CASSFRGGNTEAFF.